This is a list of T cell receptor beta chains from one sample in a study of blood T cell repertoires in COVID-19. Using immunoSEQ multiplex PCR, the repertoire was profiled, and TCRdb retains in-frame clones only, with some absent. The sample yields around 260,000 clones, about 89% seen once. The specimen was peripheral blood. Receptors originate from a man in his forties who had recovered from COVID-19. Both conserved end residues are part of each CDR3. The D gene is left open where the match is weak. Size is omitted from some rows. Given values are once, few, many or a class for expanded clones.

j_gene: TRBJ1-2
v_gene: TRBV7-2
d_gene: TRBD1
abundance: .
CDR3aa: CASSSLRGSPHGYTF
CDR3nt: TGTGCCAGCAGCTCCCTCAGGGGGTCCCCCCATGGCTACACCTTC

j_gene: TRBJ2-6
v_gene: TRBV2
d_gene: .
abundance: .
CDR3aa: CARGGTRSSGANVLTF
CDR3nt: TGTGCCCGAGGAGGCACTAGAAGCTCTGGGGCCAACGTCCTGACTTTC

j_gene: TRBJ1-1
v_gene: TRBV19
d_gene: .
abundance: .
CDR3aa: CASRYSSQGVTEAFF
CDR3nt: TGTGCCAGTAGATATAGTTCCCAGGGTGTCACTGAAGCTTTCTTT

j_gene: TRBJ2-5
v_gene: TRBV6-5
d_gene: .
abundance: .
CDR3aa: CASSYGEGRTSTQYF
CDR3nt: TGTGCCAGCAGTTACGGAGAGGGCAGAACTTCGACCCAGTACTTC

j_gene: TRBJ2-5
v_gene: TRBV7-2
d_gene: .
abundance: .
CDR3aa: CASSLAWQRETQYF
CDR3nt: TGTGCCAGCAGCTTAGCGTGGCAGCGGGAGACCCAGTACTTC

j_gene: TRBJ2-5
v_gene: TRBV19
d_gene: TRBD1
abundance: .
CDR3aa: CASSTAGTGIETQYF
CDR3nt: TGTGCCAGTTCAACCGCCGGGACAGGGATTGAGACCCAGTACTTC

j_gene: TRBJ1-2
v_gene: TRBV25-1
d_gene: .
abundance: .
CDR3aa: CASSARDYGYGYTF
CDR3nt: TGTGCCAGCAGTGCCCGGGATTATGGCTATGGCTACACCTTC

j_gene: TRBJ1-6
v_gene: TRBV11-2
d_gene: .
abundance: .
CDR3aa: CASSLDPEIPFSSYNSPLHF
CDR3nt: TGTGCCAGCAGCTTAGACCCTGAAATACCGTTTAGCTCCTATAATTCACCCCTCCACTTT

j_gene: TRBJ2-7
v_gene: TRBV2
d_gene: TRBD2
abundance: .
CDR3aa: CASLPGGRSSYEQYF
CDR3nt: TGTGCCAGCCTTCCAGGCGGGAGGAGCTCCTACGAGCAGTACTTC

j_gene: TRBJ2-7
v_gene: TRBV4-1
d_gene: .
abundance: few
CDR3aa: CASSVGVYEKQYF
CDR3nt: TGCGCCAGCAGCGTAGGGGTATACGAGAAGCAGTACTTC

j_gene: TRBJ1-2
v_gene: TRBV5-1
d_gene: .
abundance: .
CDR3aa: CASSATGVRGYTF
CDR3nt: TGCGCCAGCAGCGCTACAGGCGTGCGCGGCTACACCTTC

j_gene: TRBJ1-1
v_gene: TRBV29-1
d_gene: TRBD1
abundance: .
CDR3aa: CSAGGLMNTEAFF
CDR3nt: TGCAGCGCAGGGGGCCTAATGAACACTGAAGCTTTCTTT

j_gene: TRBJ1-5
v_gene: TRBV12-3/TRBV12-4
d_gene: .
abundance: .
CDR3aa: CASSLAENQPQHF
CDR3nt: TGTGCCAGCAGTTTGGCGGAGAATCAGCCCCAGCATTTT

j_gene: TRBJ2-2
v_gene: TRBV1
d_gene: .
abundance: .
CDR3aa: CTSSQARTSPTEELFF
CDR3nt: TGCACCAGCAGCCAAGCCCGGACTAGCCCCACCGAGGAGCTGTTTTTT

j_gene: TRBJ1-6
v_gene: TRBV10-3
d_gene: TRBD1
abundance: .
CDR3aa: CAISEGTGGNSPLHF
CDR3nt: TGTGCCATCAGTGAGGGGACAGGGGGGAACTCACCCCTCCACTTT

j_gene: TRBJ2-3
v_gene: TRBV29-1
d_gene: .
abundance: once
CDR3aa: CSVASADTQYF
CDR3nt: TGCAGCGTTGCCTCTGCAGATACGCAGTATTTT

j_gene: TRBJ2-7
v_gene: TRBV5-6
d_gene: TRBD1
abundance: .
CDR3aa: CASSSHGTAFYEQYF
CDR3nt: TGTGCCAGCAGCTCCCACGGGACAGCTTTTTACGAGCAGTACTTC

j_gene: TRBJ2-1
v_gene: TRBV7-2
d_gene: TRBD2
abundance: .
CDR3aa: CASSPTSGHNEQFF
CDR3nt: TGTGCCAGCAGCCCCACTAGCGGTCACAATGAGCAGTTCTTC

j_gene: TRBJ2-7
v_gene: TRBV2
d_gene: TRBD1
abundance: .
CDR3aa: CASRDRLIYEQYF
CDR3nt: TGTGCCAGCCGGGACAGGCTTATCTACGAGCAGTACTTC

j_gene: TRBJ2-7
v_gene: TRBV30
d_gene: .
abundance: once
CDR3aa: CAWSGGLTAPYEQYF
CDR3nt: TGTGCCTGGAGTGGGGGACTGACAGCCCCTTACGAGCAGTACTTC

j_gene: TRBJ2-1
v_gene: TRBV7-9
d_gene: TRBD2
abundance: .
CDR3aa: CASSAGGSYNEQFF
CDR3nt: TGTGCCAGCAGCGCGGGGGGCTCCTACAATGAGCAGTTCTTC

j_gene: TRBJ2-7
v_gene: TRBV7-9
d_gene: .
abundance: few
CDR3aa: CASSFPGPYEQYF
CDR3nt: TGTGCCAGCAGCTTCCCAGGTCCCTACGAGCAGTACTTC

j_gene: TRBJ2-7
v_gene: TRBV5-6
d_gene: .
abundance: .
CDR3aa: CASSGFSGPSPYEQYF
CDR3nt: TGTGCCAGCAGCGGCTTCTCAGGGCCCTCGCCTTACGAGCAGTACTTC

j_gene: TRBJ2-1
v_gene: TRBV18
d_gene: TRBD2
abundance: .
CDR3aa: CASLPLGGVLNEQFF
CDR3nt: TGTGCCAGTCTCCCCCTGGGAGGGGTGTTAAATGAGCAGTTCTTC

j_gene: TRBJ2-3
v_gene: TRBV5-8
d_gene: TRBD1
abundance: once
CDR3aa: CASRDRVGADTQYF
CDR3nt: TGTGCCAGCAGGGACAGGGTTGGAGCAGATACGCAGTATTTT